The clone carrying this T cell receptor (beta chain) was found a few times. Its antigen is still unknown. Alongside a J-beta primer mix, a sample-barcoded 5' primer served in a second PCR lasting about 7 to 12 cycles. Using its own MiXCR run on the 5' RACE reads, TCRdb lists one record per CDR3 protein. The table includes about 560,000 distinct CDR3 sequences, around 27% detected once. The V end was cut by 0 bases, the J end by 8 bases, with 5 bases between. This CDR3 contains 12 residues. Germline loops: CDR1 SGHRS, CDR2 YFSETQ. These data come from a study of blood T cells in healthy people across ages. Whole-study findings and limits: PBMC samples, being unsorted, prevented any conclusive comparison of naive and antigen-experienced cells.

The same specimen was also included in a second study, on T cells of mothers and their children. Per that paper: Thymic selection molds TCR recombination output in a comparable way in related and unrelated pairs.

This sequence joins TRBV5-1 and TRBJ2-2; D gene unclear. This TCR derives from a boy under 10 years old in good health. Source material: blood. CDR3 region: CASSLDLGELFF. CDR3 DNA sequence: TGCGCCAGCAGCTTGGATCTGGGGGAGCTGTTTTTT.